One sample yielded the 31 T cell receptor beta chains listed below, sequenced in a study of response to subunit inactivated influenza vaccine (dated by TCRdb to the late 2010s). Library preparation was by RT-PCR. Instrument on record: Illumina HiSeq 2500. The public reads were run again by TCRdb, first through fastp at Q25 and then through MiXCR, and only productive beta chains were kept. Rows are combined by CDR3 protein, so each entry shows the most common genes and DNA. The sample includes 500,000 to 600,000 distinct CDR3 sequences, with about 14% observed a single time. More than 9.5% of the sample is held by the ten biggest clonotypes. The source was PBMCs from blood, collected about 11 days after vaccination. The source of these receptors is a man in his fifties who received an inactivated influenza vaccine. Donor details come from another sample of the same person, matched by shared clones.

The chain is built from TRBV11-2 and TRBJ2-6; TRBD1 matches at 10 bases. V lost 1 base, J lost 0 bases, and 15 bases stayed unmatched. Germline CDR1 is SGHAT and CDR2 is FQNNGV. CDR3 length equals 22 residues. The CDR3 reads CASSLVFGRWTGGNSGANVLTF. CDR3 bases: TGTGCCAGCAGCTTAGTCTTTGGTCGGTGGACAGGGGGAAACTCTGGGGCCAACGTCCTGACTTTC.

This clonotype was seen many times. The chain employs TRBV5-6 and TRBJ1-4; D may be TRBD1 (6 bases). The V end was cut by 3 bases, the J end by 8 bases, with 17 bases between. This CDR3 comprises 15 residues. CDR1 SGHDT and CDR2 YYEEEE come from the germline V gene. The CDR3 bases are TGTGCCAGCAGCTATTCGACAGGACCAAGGGAAAAACTGTTTTTT. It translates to CASSYSTGPREKLFF.

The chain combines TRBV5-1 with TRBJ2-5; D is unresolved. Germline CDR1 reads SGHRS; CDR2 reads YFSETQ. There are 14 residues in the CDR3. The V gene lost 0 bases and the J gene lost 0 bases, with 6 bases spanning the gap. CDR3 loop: CASSLAEHQETQYF. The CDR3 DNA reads TGCGCCAGCAGCTTGGCCGAACACCAAGAGACCCAGTACTTC.

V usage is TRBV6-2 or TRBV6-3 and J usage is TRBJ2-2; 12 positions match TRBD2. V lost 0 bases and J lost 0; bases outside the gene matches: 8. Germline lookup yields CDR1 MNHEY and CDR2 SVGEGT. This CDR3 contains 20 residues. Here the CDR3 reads CASSYSLASGRAPNTGELFF. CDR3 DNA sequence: TGTGCCAGCAGTTACTCGCTTGCTAGCGGGAGGGCCCCGAACACCGGGGAGCTGTTTTTT.

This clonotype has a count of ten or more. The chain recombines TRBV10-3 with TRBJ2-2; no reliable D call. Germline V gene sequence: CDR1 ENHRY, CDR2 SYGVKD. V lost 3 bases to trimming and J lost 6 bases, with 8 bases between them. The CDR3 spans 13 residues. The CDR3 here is CAISERGPGELFF. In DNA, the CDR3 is TGTGCCATCAGTGAACGTGGTCCCGGGGAGCTGTTTTTT.

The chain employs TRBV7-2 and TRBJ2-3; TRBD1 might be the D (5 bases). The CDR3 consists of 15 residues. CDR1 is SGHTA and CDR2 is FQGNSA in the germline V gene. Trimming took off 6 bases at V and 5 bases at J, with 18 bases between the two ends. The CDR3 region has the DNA TGTGCCAGCAGTCCCCAACCAGGGTCCGGAGATACGCAGTATTTT. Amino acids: CASSPQPGSGDTQYF.

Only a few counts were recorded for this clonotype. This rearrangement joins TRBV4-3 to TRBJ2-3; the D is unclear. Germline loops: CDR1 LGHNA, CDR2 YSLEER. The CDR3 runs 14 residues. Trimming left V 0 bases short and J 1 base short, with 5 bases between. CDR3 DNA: TGCGCCAGCAGCCAAGATCCGGGCACAGATACGCAGTATTTT. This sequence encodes CASSQDPGTDTQYF.

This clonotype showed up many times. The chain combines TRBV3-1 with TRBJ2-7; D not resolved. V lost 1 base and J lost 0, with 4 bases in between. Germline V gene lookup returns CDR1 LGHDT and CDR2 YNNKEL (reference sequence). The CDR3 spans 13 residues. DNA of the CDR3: TGTGCCAGCAGCCAAGTGAGCTCCTACGAGCAGTACTTC. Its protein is CASSQVSSYEQYF.

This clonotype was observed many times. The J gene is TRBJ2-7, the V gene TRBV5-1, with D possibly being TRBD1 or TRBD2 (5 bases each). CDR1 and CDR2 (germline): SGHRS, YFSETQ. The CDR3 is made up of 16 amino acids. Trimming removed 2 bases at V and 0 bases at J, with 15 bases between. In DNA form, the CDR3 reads TGCGCCAGCAGCTTCTTGCCCGGGACGAACTCCTACGAGCAGTACTTC. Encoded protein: CASSFLPGTNSYEQYF.

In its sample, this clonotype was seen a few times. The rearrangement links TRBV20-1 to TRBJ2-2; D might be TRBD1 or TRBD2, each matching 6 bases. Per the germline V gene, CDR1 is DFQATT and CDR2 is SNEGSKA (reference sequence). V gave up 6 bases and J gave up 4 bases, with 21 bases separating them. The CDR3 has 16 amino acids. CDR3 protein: CSAAPGSKGGTGELFF. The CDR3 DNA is TGCAGTGCGGCGCCAGGGTCAAAGGGGGGCACCGGGGAGCTGTTTTTT.

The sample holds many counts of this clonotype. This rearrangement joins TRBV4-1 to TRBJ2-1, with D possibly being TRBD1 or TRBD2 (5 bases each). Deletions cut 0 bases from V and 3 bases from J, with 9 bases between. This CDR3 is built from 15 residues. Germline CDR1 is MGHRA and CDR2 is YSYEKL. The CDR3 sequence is CASSQDLGDYNEQFF. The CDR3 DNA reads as TGCGCCAGCAGCCAAGATTTGGGGGACTACAATGAGCAGTTCTTC.

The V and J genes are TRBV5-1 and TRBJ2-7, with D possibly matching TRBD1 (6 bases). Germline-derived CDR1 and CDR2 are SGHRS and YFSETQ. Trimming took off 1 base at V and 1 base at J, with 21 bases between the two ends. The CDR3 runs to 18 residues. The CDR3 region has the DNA TGCGCCAGCAGCTTGTCCGATATACAGGGACCACAGTCCTACGAGCAGTACTTC. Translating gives CASSLSDIQGPQSYEQYF. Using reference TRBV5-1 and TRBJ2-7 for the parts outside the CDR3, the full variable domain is KAGVTQTPRYLIKTRGQQVTLSCSPISGHRSVSWYQQTPGQGLQFLFEYFSETQRNKGNFPGRFSGRQFSNSRSEMNVSTLELGDSALYLCASSLSDIQGPQSYEQYFGPGTRLTVT.

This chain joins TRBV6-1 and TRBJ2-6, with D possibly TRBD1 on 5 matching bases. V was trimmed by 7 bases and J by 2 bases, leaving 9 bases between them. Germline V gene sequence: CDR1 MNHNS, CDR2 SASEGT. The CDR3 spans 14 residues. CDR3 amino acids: CASNVGAGANVLTF. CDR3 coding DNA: TGTGCCAGCAACGTAGGGGCTGGGGCCAACGTCCTGACTTTC.

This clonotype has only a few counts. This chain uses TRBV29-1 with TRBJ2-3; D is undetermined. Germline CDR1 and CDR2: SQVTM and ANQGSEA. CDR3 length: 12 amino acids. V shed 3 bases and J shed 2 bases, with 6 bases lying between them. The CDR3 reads CSVEANTDTQYF. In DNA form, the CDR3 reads TGCAGCGTTGAGGCTAACACAGATACGCAGTATTTT.

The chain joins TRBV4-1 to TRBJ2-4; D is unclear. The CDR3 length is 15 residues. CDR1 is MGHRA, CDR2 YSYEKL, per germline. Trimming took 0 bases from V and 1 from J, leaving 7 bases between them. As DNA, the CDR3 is TGCGCCAGCAGCCAAGAACCTGGGGCCAAAAACATTCAGTACTTC. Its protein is CASSQEPGAKNIQYF.

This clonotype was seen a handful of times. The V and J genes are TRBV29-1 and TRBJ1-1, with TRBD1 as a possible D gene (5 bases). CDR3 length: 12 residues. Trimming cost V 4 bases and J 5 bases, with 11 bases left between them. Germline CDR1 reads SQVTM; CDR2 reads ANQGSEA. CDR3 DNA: TGCAGCGTTGGGGGGTTTTGGACTGAAGCTTTCTTT. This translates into CSVGGFWTEAFF.

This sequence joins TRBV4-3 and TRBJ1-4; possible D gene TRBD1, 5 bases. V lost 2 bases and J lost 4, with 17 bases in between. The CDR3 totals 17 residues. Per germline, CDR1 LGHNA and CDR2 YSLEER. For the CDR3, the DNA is TGCGCCAGCAGCCAAATCGGTGGCCCGGGGCTTAATGAAAAACTGTTTTTT. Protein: CASSQIGGPGLNEKLFF.

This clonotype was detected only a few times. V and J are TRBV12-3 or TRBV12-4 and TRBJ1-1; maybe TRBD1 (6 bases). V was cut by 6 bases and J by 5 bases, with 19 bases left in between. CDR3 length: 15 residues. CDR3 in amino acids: CASSLPRTVGTEAFF. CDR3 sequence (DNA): TGTGCCAGCAGCCTACCTAGGACAGTAGGGACTGAAGCTTTCTTT.

The CDR3 reads CASSVGRGGSTDTQYF. The CDR3 DNA sequence: TGTGCCAGCAGCGTAGGGCGGGGGGGTAGCACAGATACGCAGTATTTT. The chain joins TRBV9 to TRBJ2-3; 9 bases line up with TRBD2. Trimming at V came to 0 bases and at J to 0 bases, leaving 2 bases not matched to a gene. Germline CDR1 is SGDLS and CDR2 is YYNGEE. CDR3 size: 16 residues. The full variable domain, its missing parts supplied by reference TRBV9 and TRBJ2-3, is DSGVTQTPKHLITATGQRVTLRCSPRSGDLSVYWYQQSLDQGLQFLIQYYNGEERAKGNILERFSAQQFPDLHSELNLSSLELGDSALYFCASSVGRGGSTDTQYFGPGTRLTVL.

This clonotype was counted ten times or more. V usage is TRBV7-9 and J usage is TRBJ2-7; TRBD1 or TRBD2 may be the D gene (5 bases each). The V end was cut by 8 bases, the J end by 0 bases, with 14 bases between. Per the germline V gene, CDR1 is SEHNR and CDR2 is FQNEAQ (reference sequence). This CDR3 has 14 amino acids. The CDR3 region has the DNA TGTGCCAGCTCACGTGGGACGGGCTCCTACGAGCAGTACTTC. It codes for CASSRGTGSYEQYF.

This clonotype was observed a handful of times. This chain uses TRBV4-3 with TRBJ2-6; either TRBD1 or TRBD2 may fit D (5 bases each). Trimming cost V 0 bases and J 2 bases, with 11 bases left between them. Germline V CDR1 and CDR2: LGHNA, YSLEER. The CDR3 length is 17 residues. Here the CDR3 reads CASSQEVGGTGANVLTF. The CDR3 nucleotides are TGCGCCAGCAGCCAAGAAGTTGGGGGAACTGGGGCCAACGTCCTGACTTTC.

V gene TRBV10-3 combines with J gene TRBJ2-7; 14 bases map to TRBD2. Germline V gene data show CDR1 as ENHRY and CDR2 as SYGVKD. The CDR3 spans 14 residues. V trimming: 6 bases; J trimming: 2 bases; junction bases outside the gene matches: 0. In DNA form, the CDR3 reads TGTGCCATCAGGGGACTAGCGGGGGCCTACGAGCAGTACTTC. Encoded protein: CAIRGLAGAYEQYF.

CDR3 sequence (DNA): TGCGCCACCACCGAAGGTTCCCACGAGCAGTACTTC. This sequence encodes CATTEGSHEQYF. The chain uses TRBV10-2 and TRBJ2-7, with D unresolved. Trimming removed 10 bases at V and 5 bases at J, with 15 bases between. The CDR3 is 12 amino acids. Germline V gene sequence: CDR1 WSHSY, CDR2 SAAADI.

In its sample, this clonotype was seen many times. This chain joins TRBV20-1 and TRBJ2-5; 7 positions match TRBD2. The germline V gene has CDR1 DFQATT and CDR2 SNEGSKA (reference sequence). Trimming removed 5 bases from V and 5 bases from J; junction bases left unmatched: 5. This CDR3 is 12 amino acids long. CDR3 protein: CSAVTSSETQYF. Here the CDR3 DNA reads TGCAGTGCTGTGACTAGCAGCGAGACCCAGTACTTC.

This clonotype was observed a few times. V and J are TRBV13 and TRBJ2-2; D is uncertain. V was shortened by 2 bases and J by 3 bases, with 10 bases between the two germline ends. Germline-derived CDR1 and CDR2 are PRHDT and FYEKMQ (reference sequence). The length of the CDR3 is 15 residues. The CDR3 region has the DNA TGTGCCAGCAGCTTATTGGGATCTTACACCGGGGAGCTGTTTTTT. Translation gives CASSLLGSYTGELFF.

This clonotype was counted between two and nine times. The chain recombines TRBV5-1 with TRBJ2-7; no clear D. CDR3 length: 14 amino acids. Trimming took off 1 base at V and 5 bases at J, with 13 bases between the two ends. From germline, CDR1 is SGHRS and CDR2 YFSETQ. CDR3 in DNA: TGCGCCAGCAGCTTGAGCTCTGACGGCCACGAGCAGTACTTC. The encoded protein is CASSLSSDGHEQYF.

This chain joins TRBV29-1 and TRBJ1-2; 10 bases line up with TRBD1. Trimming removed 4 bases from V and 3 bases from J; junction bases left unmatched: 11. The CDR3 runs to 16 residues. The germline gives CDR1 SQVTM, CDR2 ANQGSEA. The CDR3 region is CSVARRPDRGYYGYTF. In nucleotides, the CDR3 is TGCAGCGTTGCCCGGAGGCCGGACAGGGGGTACTATGGCTACACCTTC. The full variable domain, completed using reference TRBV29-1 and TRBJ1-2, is SAVISQKPSRDICQRGTSLTIQCQVDSQVTMMFWYRQQPGQSLTLIATANQGSEATYESGFVIDKFPISRPNLTFSTLTVSNMSPEDSSIYLCSVARRPDRGYYGYTFGSGTRLTVV.

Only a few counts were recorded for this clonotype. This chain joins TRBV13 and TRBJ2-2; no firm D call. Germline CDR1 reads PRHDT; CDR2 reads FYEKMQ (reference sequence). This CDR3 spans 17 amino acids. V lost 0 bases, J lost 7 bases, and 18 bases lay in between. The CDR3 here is CASSLGGRAIVGGELFF. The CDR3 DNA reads TGTGCCAGCAGCTTAGGGGGCCGGGCCATCGTTGGCGGGGAGCTGTTTTTT.

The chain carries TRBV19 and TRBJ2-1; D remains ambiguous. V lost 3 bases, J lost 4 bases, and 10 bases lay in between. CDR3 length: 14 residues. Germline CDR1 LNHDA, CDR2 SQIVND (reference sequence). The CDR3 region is CASSMESRYNEQFF. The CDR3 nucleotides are TGTGCCAGTAGTATGGAATCCAGGTACAATGAGCAGTTCTTC. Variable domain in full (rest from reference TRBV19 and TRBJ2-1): DGGITQSPKYLFRKEGQNVTLSCEQNLNHDAMYWYRQDPGQGLRLIYYSQIVNDFQKGDIAEGYSVSREKKESFPLTVTSAQKNPTAFYLCASSMESRYNEQFFGPGTRLTVL.

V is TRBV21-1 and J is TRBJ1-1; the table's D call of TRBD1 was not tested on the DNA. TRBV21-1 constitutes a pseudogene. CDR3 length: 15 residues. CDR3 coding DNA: TGTGCCAGCCCCCGGGACAGGGGATTGAACACTGAAGCTTTCTTT. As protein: CASPRDRGLNTEAFF.

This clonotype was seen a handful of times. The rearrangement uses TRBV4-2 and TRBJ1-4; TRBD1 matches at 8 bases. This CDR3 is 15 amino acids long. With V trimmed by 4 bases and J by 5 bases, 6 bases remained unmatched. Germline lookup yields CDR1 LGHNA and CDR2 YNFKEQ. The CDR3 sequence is CASSLGQGSNEKLFF. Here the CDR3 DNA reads TGTGCCAGCAGCCTCGGACAGGGCTCAAATGAAAAACTGTTTTTT.